This T cell receptor beta chain was profiled in a study of T-cell reconstitution after alpha-beta-depleted transplantation in children listed by TCRdb under 2016. With regard to the full study: Using TCR repertoire profiling, the study quantitatively followed how T-cell immune reconstitution unfolded in children after TCRalphabeta/CD19-depleted allogeneic hematopoietic cell transplantation.

Library method: PCR. TCRdb lists the instrument as Illumina HiSeq 2500. TCR library preparation used molecular barcoding, with unique molecular identifiers applied to normalize quantification of the TCRbeta repertoire. Starting from the raw public reads, TCRdb applied fastp trimming at Q25, assembled clones with MiXCR and retained in-frame beta chains. Each record represents a unique CDR3 protein, reported with the most common genes and DNA among its rows. In this sample the table shows some 390,000 distinct CDR3 sequences, about a fifth of which occur a single time. Clones ranked in the top ten supply around 4% of the sample. About this clonotype itself: Its antigen remains unidentified. Base-call qualities are not available, and no considerably larger clone is one nucleotide away.

Looking up the germline V gene yields CDR1 SGHRS and CDR2 YFSETQ. Including cysteine and phenylalanine, the CDR3 has 17 amino acids. Only CDR3 DNA is held: 51 bases, read in frame from base 1. Germline trimming: 0 bases from V, 3 bases from J; junction bases outside gene matches: 7. The rearrangement combines TRBV5-1 with TRBJ2-7; a stretch of 12 junction bases matches TRBD2. The specimen comprised PBMCs from the stem cell graft donor, sampled from the stem cell graft. The sequence derives from a human donor who donated a stem cell graft to a child with acute myeloid leukemia. The CDR3 region: CASSLEQTTSGSYEQYF. The nucleotide sequence is TGCGCCAGCAGCTTGGAACAAACGACTAGCGGGAGCTACGAGCAGTACTTC. Where the CDR3 stops, the reference TRBV5-1 and TRBJ2-7 genes take over; the full variable domain is KAGVTQTPRYLIKTRGQQVTLSCSPISGHRSVSWYQQTPGQGLQFLFEYFSETQRNKGNFPGRFSGRQFSNSRSEMNVSTLELGDSALYLCASSLEQTTSGSYEQYFGPGTRLTVT.